This is a list of T cell receptor beta chains from one sample in a study of T cells expressing NK-cell markers. TCRdb re-called the 5' RACE reads and shows each CDR3 protein once, DNA omitted. The sample shows 350,000 to 450,000 distinct CDR3 sequences, and about 5.2% sits with its ten largest clones. Material for sequencing was blood T cells: a sorted CD56 or NKG2C T cell subset, CD4+ or CD8+ T cells, or bulk PBMC T cells (not recorded which). These receptors came from a man aged 18-75 years in good health. Each CDR3 is given with its conserved first and last residue.

j_gene: TRBJ2-7
v_gene: TRBV20-1
len: 15
CDR3aa: CSARSGRGGPYEQYF

j_gene: TRBJ2-3
v_gene: TRBV6-1
len: 16
CDR3aa: CASSLGLAGITDTQYF

j_gene: TRBJ2-1
v_gene: TRBV6-1
len: 15
CDR3aa: CASSEEGPLYNEQFF

j_gene: TRBJ2-7
v_gene: TRBV5-1
len: 14
CDR3aa: CASSLAIETYEQYF

j_gene: TRBJ2-3
v_gene: TRBV6-5
len: 16
CDR3aa: CASSLNPIARGDTQYF

j_gene: TRBJ2-2
v_gene: TRBV2
len: 19
CDR3aa: CASSERVPIRGGQAGELFF

j_gene: TRBJ2-3
v_gene: TRBV21-1
len: 13
CDR3aa: CATSGLNRYTQYF

j_gene: TRBJ2-7
v_gene: TRBV23-1
len: 12
CDR3aa: CASSLPVFEQYF

j_gene: TRBJ2-1
v_gene: TRBV5-1
len: 16
CDR3aa: CASSPGGFPDLDEQFF

j_gene: TRBJ2-2
v_gene: TRBV4-2
len: 17
CDR3aa: CASSQVVGTENTGELFF

j_gene: TRBJ2-5
v_gene: TRBV28
len: 15
CDR3aa: CASSLGQVGKETQYF

j_gene: TRBJ2-6
v_gene: TRBV21-1
len: 19
CDR3aa: CASSKSTGGEGSGANVLTF

j_gene: TRBJ2-1
v_gene: TRBV7-2
len: 16
CDR3aa: CASKGGGPSSYNEQFF

j_gene: TRBJ2-3
v_gene: TRBV20-1
len: 12
CDR3aa: CSARIPLAAQYF

j_gene: TRBJ2-3
v_gene: TRBV7-8
len: 17
CDR3aa: CASKSSGGPLSTDTQYF

j_gene: TRBJ2-5
v_gene: TRBV7-2
len: 14
CDR3aa: CASSLGGAQETQYF

j_gene: TRBJ2-6
v_gene: TRBV7-9
len: 15
CDR3aa: CASSSGTDGANVLTF

j_gene: TRBJ2-7
v_gene: TRBV28
len: 14
CDR3aa: CAVGQQGGLYEQYF

j_gene: TRBJ1-1
v_gene: TRBV7-9
len: 17
CDR3aa: CASSVNQGRIWDTEAFF

j_gene: TRBJ2-6
v_gene: TRBV6-1
len: 17
CDR3aa: CASRSRQESSGANVLTF

j_gene: TRBJ2-3
v_gene: TRBV3-1
len: 12
CDR3aa: CASSQAQATQYF

j_gene: TRBJ2-3
v_gene: TRBV12-3/TRBV12-4
len: 16
CDR3aa: CASSTTKRGPGDTQYF

j_gene: TRBJ1-5
v_gene: TRBV12-3/TRBV12-4
len: 12
CDR3aa: CASRGPGQPQHF

j_gene: TRBJ2-1
v_gene: TRBV2
len: 14
CDR3aa: CASGGGALGNEQFF

j_gene: TRBJ2-2
v_gene: TRBV5-1
len: 14
CDR3aa: CASSKDSTSGELFF

j_gene: TRBJ1-6
v_gene: TRBV2
len: 14
CDR3aa: CASSPDRIRSPLHF

j_gene: TRBJ2-7
v_gene: TRBV6-1
len: 14
CDR3aa: CASSPRTAIYEQYF

j_gene: TRBJ1-2
v_gene: TRBV28
len: 14
CDR3aa: CASRYGVINYGYTF